This T cell receptor beta chain was recorded in a study of Graves' ophthalmopathy and Graves' hyperthyroidism. Points from the study as a whole: Discriminating ophthalmopathy from stable hyperthyroidism, a 13-signature model attained a sensitivity of around 87% and a specificity of 81.08%.

The CDR3 sequence is 16 residues long. Germline V CDR1 and CDR2: MDHEN, SYDVKM. J lost 4 bases, V lost 5 bases, and 12 bases had no gene match. Beta-chain TCR CDR3 regions were amplified from RNA transcripts. An initial RT-PCR round employing HTBI primers preceded a second-round multiplex PCR. One entry per CDR3 protein results from TCRdb running MiXCR on the multiplex PCR reads. The table has roughly 400,000 distinct CDR3 sequences, 15% to 20% seen once. This clonotype was recorded many times. Its cognate antigen is unknown. Other autoimmune diseases, uncontrolled infections, pregnancy or lactation led to the exclusion of patients. Clinicians diagnosed using symptoms, serum thyroxine, TRAb, thyroid ultrasound and orbital computed tomography. Someone took the PBMCs out of 10 ml of fresh peripheral blood.

V and J are TRBV28 and TRBJ2-7; 9 bases are a match to TRBD1. The sequenced sample consisted of peripheral blood. This receptor was identified in a woman between 18 and 30 years old with Graves' ophthalmopathy. CDR3 protein: CASSAIGTGPFYEQYF. CDR3 coding DNA: TGTGCCAGCAGTGCAATTGGGACAGGGCCGTTTTACGAGCAGTACTTC.